This TCR beta chain was recorded in a study of T-cell reconstitution after alpha-beta-depleted transplantation in children. General observations from the study: The origin of alpha-beta T cells about two months after transplant was reportedly several hundred expanded graft clones.

Unique molecular identifiers were incorporated when the TCRbeta library was constructed. TCRdb reprocessed the PCR reads via MiXCR and lists one record per CDR3 protein. The sample holds 700,000 to 950,000 distinct CDR3 sequences; 16% are singletons and the top ten take around 5.3%. The CDR3 length is 15 residues. The V gene's germline CDR1 is LNHDA and CDR2 SQIVND (reference sequence). Trimming took off 8 bases at V and 2 bases at J, with 15 bases between the two ends. About this clonotype: Antigen unknown.

The rearrangement uses TRBV19 and TRBJ2-2, with D tentatively TRBD2 (6 bases). The sequence was collected from a male patient under 18 who had a stem cell transplant for acute lymphoblastic leukemia, so the T cells may come from the graft donor. The sequenced sample was PBMCs, mostly from graft donor cells, obtained 360 days after TCRalphabeta/CD19-depleted stem cell transplant. CDR3 coding DNA: TGTGCCAGTCAAGACGGGAGTGATAACACCGGGGAGCTGTTTTTT. As protein: CASQDGSDNTGELFF.